This T cell receptor (beta chain) is from a study of response to subunit inactivated influenza vaccine. The CDR3 contains 12 residues. The study, taken as a whole, reports: Authors suggested few new T cells are recruited by each seasonal influenza vaccination.

TCRdb called the RT-PCR reads again in MiXCR, with one record for every CDR3 protein. The top ten hold 11% of the sample, which has over 650,000 distinct CDR3 sequences, approximately 18% seen once. With regard to this clonotype: The antigen remains undetermined.

The chain carries TRBV21-1 and TRBJ2-1. TRBV21-1 is recorded as a pseudogene. The TCR originated in a man aged 50 to 59 who received an inactivated influenza vaccine. The input for sequencing was PBMCs from blood, taken around 5 days after vaccination. CDR3 protein: CASLVLHNEQFF. The CDR3 DNA reads TGTGCCAGCCTCGTCCTGCACAATGAGCAGTTCTTC.